A single sample is the source of the 22 T cell receptor beta chains below, sequenced in a study of T cell repertoires in cytomegalovirus infection. Each CDR3 protein gets one entry after TCRdb re-called the reads with MiXCR. The sample consists of around 260,000 distinct CDR3 sequences, approximately 9.2% of them appearing once. The sample comprised PBMCs. Every receptor here comes from a human donor in good health (CMV status not recorded). Some clones in this sample may be carry-over from other donors' samples.

This clonotype occurred many times. The chain has TRBV7-2 and TRBJ2-7; the D is unclear. This CDR3 region has 12 residues. Germline assignment: CDR1 SGHTA and CDR2 FQGNSA. V was clipped by 1 base and J by 5 bases, with 6 bases between them. CDR3 coding DNA: TGTGCCAGCAGCTTAGGTTTGGACGAGCAGTACTTC. Translated, it gives CASSLGLDEQYF.

The chain recombines TRBV12-3 or TRBV12-4 with TRBJ2-2; maybe TRBD2 (6 bases). With 2 bases removed from V and 7 bases from J, the gap between germline ends came to 11 bases. The CDR3 runs to 14 residues. The CDR3 sequence is CASSLRRGDGELFF. The CDR3 DNA sequence: TGTGCCAGCAGTTTAAGGAGGGGTGACGGGGAGCTGTTTTTT.

This clonotype was detected only a few times. The chain couples TRBV29-1 to TRBJ1-6; D ambiguous. Germline V CDR1 and CDR2: SQVTM, ANQGSEA. Between the trimmed V and J ends, which lost 5 bases and 5 bases, there was a span of 10 bases. This CDR3 comprises 13 residues. The CDR3 reads CSVRLKDNSPLHF. The CDR3 nucleotides read TGCAGCGTTCGCTTAAAAGATAATTCACCCCTCCACTTT.

The J gene is TRBJ2-2, the V gene TRBV4-3; D is possibly TRBD1 or TRBD2 (5 bases each). The CDR3 length is 16 residues. V lost 0 bases, J lost 7 bases, and 15 bases lay in between. The germline V gene has CDR1 LGHNA and CDR2 YSLEER. The CDR3 nucleotides are TGCGCCAGCAGCCAAGATAGAGGGGCAATGGGCGGGGAGCTGTTTTTT. This translates into CASSQDRGAMGGELFF.

This clonotype has only a few counts. The chain uses TRBV19 and TRBJ2-5, with D possibly being TRBD2 (5 bases). The CDR3 is made up of 14 amino acids. CDR1 and CDR2 (germline): LNHDA, SQIVND (reference sequence). V shed 3 bases and J shed 5 bases, with 13 bases lying between them. CDR3 DNA sequence: TGTGCCAGTAGTATGGTTCCCCGAGGGGAGACCCAGTACTTC. Amino acid sequence: CASSMVPRGETQYF. Full variable domain (rest looked up from reference TRBV19 and TRBJ2-5): DGGITQSPKYLFRKEGQNVTLSCEQNLNHDAMYWYRQDPGQGLRLIYYSQIVNDFQKGDIAEGYSVSREKKESFPLTVTSAQKNPTAFYLCASSMVPRGETQYFGPGTRLLVL.

The rearrangement joins TRBV28 to TRBJ2-7; possibly TRBD2 for D (6 bases). CDR1 MDHEN and CDR2 SYDVKM come from the germline V gene. Between the trimmed V and J ends, which lost 9 bases and 7 bases, there was a span of 22 bases. CDR3 length equals 14 residues. CDR3 sequence: CASLKGGALGEQYF. CDR3 nucleotides: TGTGCCAGTCTAAAAGGAGGGGCTCTCGGAGAGCAGTACTTC.

This clonotype was seen repeatedly, ten times or more. This rearrangement joins TRBV15 to TRBJ2-1; D possibly corresponds to TRBD2 (5 bases). CDR1 LNHNV and CDR2 YYDKDF come from the germline V gene (reference sequence). The CDR3 loop spans 14 amino acids. V was clipped by 10 bases and J by 7 bases, with 20 bases between them. The CDR3 DNA reads as TGTGCCATCCAGAGGGCCACCACATCTAATGAGCAGTTCTTC. It translates to CAIQRATTSNEQFF.

This clonotype was seen at least ten times. V and J are TRBV18 and TRBJ1-1; the D gene is possibly TRBD1 (5 bases). The length of the CDR3 is 13 residues. Germline V gene lookup returns CDR1 KGHSH and CDR2 LQKENI. Trimming removed 3 bases from V and 5 bases from J, with 10 bases in between. The chain's CDR3 is CASSPQGLTEAFF. In DNA, the CDR3 is TGTGCCAGCTCACCCCAGGGCTTGACTGAAGCTTTCTTT. Full variable domain (remainder filled in from reference TRBV18 and TRBJ1-1): NAGVMQNPRHLVRRRGQEARLRCSPMKGHSHVYWYRQLPEEGLKFMVYLQKENIIDESGMPKERFSAEFPKEGPSILRIQQVVRGDSAAYFCASSPQGLTEAFFGQGTRLTVV.

This clonotype was observed many times. The conserved closing phenylalanine or tryptophan is absent in this CDR3, likely reflecting a read error. No DNA is shown, since the ends of the CDR3 on it are uncertain; the CDR3 is the one TCRdb lists. The rearrangement links TRBV28 to TRBJ2-1; the D call of TRBD2 is as the table states it, not checked on the DNA. CDR1 is MDHEN and CDR2 is SYDVKM in the germline V gene. From its first to its last residue, the CDR3 has 15 amino acids. CDR3 loop: CASSPGGQTSGALMT.

The sample holds many counts of this clonotype. J is TRBJ1-6 and V is TRBV7-2, with D possibly TRBD1 on 6 matching bases. V was pared by 1 base and J by 10 bases, with 14 bases between. This CDR3 region has 15 residues. Germline loops: CDR1 SGHTA, CDR2 FQGNSA. CDR3 DNA: TGTGCCAGCAGCTTAGACCCGACAGGACGATCACCCCTCCACTTT. As protein: CASSLDPTGRSPLHF. The full variable domain, with the rest looked up from reference TRBV7-2 and TRBJ1-6, is GAGVSQSPSNKVTEKGKDVELRCDPISGHTALYWYRQSLGQGLEFLIYFQGNSAPDKSGLPSDRFSAERTGGSVSTLTIQRTQQEDSAVYLCASSLDPTGRSPLHFGNGTRLTVT.

The chain joins TRBV7-8 to TRBJ2-7; 8 bases agree with TRBD1. Germline V gene sequence: CDR1 SGHVS, CDR2 FQNEAQ. This CDR3 is built from 15 residues. The V segment lost 3 bases and the J segment 1 base; nucleotides outside the gene matches: 5. CDR3: CASSFGDRNSYEQYF. The CDR3 bases are TGTGCCAGCAGCTTTGGGGACAGGAATTCCTACGAGCAGTACTTC. Full variable domain (remainder filled in from reference TRBV7-8 and TRBJ2-7): GAGVSQSPRYKVAKRGQDVALRCDPISGHVSLFWYQQALGQGPEFLTYFQNEAQLDKSGLPSDRFFAERPEGSVSTLKIQRTQQEDSAVYLCASSFGDRNSYEQYFGPGTRLTVT.

The V and J genes are TRBV29-1 and TRBJ2-2, with D hard to call. With 4 bases removed from V and 0 bases from J, the gap between germline ends came to 6 bases. Germline assignment: CDR1 SQVTM and CDR2 ANQGSEA. This CDR3 is 13 amino acids long. CDR3 amino acids: CSVGRTNTGELFF. CDR3 in DNA: TGCAGCGTTGGGAGAACGAACACCGGGGAGCTGTTTTTT.

This clonotype has just a few counts. This sequence joins TRBV11-3 and TRBJ2-2; 9 bases are shared with TRBD1. Germline CDR1 and CDR2: SGHNT and YENEEA. The CDR3 spans 19 residues. With 3 bases clipped from V and 4 bases from J, the junction kept 15 bases outside the gene matches. CDR3 sequence reads: CASSFAGTGIVGRTGELFF. CDR3 bases: TGTGCCAGCAGCTTTGCCGGGACAGGGATAGTGGGTCGCACCGGGGAGCTGTTTTTT.

This clonotype has at least ten counts. This chain connects TRBV7-2 to TRBJ2-1, with 7 bases that match TRBD2. V dropped 1 base and J dropped 9; count of bases not matched to a gene: 6. Germline lookup yields CDR1 SGHTA and CDR2 FQGNSA. This CDR3 comprises 14 residues. DNA of the CDR3: TGTGCCAGCAGCTTAGGGGATAAGCGGGGTGAGCAGTTCTTC. This codes for CASSLGDKRGEQFF. Full variable domain (outside the CDR3, taken from reference TRBV7-2 and TRBJ2-1): GAGVSQSPSNKVTEKGKDVELRCDPISGHTALYWYRQSLGQGLEFLIYFQGNSAPDKSGLPSDRFSAERTGGSVSTLTIQRTQQEDSAVYLCASSLGDKRGEQFFGPGTRLTVL.

This clonotype occurred many times. The chain uses TRBV20-1 and TRBJ1-2; TRBD1 matches 9 bases. In germline, CDR1 is DFQATT, CDR2 SNEGSKA (reference sequence). V lost 5 bases, J lost 13 bases, and 8 bases stayed unmatched. The CDR3 length is 11 residues. CDR3 amino acids: CSAPTGGGSTF. CDR3 coding DNA: TGCAGTGCTCCGACAGGGGGTGGGTCCACCTTC.

The sample holds many counts of this clonotype. The junction differs from germline at one of its ends, possibly a read error. The chain links TRBV6-2 or TRBV6-3 to TRBJ1-5, with 7 bases fitting TRBD1. CDR3 length equals 15 residues. Germline CDR1 reads MNHEY; CDR2 reads SVGEGT. The CDR3 protein is CASTHRGGSNQPQHF. For the CDR3, the DNA is TGTGCGAGCACCCACAGGGGTGGAAGCAATCAGCCCCAGCATTTT.

This clonotype showed up many times. The rearrangement uses TRBV7-2 and TRBJ1-1; no firm D call. Trimming cost V 6 bases and J 1 base, with 9 bases left between them. This CDR3 spans 13 amino acids. CDR1 and CDR2 from the germline V gene are SGHTA and FQGNSA. CDR3 bases: TGTGCCAGCAGTATAGGAGCGAACACTGAAGCTTTCTTT. Residues: CASSIGANTEAFF.

This clonotype was counted many times. V and J are TRBV20-1 and TRBJ2-7; D is possibly TRBD2 (5 bases). Germline V lookup: CDR1 DFQATT, CDR2 SNEGSKA (reference sequence). The CDR3 spans 12 residues. V lost 3 bases, J lost 5 bases, and 11 bases lay in between. CDR3 residues: CSARYGIHEQYF. For the CDR3, the DNA is TGCAGTGCTAGGTACGGGATCCACGAGCAGTACTTC.

This clonotype was seen more than once but under ten times. The chain couples TRBV28 to TRBJ1-2; D possibly corresponds to TRBD1 (5 bases). V shed 7 bases and J shed 0 bases, with 21 bases lying between them. The CDR3 length is 17 residues. The germline V gene encodes CDR1 MDHEN and CDR2 SYDVKM. The CDR3 sequence: CASNPSGAGQTNYGYTF. The CDR3 nucleotides are TGTGCCAGCAATCCCTCCGGGGCAGGGCAGACTAACTATGGCTACACCTTC.

Turning to this clonotype: One end of the junction does not line up with germline, which may come from a read error. This rearrangement joins TRBV4-1 to TRBJ2-1, with 12 bases lining up with TRBD2. The CDR3 is made up of 16 amino acids. Germline CDR1 MGHRA, CDR2 YSYEKL. The DNA for the CDR3 is TGTGCCAGCAGCCCCTCTGCTAGCGGGGGGGCTAATGAGCAGTTCTTC. The encoded protein is CASSPSASGGANEQFF.

This clonotype was seen repeatedly, ten times or more. The CDR3 loop reads CASSFGRTRNQPQHF. The DNA of the CDR3 is TGTGCCAGCAGTTTTGGCAGGACTCGAAATCAGCCCCAGCATTTT. The rearrangement links TRBV12-3 or TRBV12-4 to TRBJ1-5; D uncertain. Between the trimmed V and J ends, which lost 3 bases and 4 bases, there was a span of 13 bases. The CDR3 runs 15 residues.

There are many counts of this clonotype. CDR3 sequence (DNA): TGTGCCAGCAGCTTGGGGGGAGGGGTTGATGAGCAGTTCTTC. This sequence encodes CASSLGGGVDEQFF. The chain uses TRBV7-2 and TRBJ2-1, with 7 nucleotides matching TRBD2. There are 14 residues in the CDR3. Germline V lookup: CDR1 SGHTA, CDR2 FQGNSA. V gave up 3 bases and J gave up 8 bases; unmatched junction bases: 7. The entire variable domain, with the rest obtained from reference TRBV7-2 and TRBJ2-1, is as follows: GAGVSQSPSNKVTEKGKDVELRCDPISGHTALYWYRQSLGQGLEFLIYFQGNSAPDKSGLPSDRFSAERTGGSVSTLTIQRTQQEDSAVYLCASSLGGGVDEQFFGPGTRLTVL.